This record concerns one T cell receptor beta chain sequence. The second PCR ran roughly 7 to 12 cycles with a sample-barcoded 5' primer and J-beta primers. TCRdb reanalysed the 5' RACE reads using MiXCR and keeps one entry per CDR3 protein. This table has about 1.6 million distinct CDR3 sequences, 30% to 35% appearing once. J lost 4 bases, V lost 3 bases, and 2 bases had no gene match. Germline CDR1 is SGHVS and CDR2 is FQNEAQ. The CDR3 loop spans 15 amino acids. These data are taken from a study of blood T cells in healthy people across ages. Study background: Every two T cells gave about one barcoded beta molecule via template switching.

This receptor was identified in a woman in her thirties in good health. Sequenced sample: blood. J is TRBJ1-6 and V is TRBV7-8; the match to TRBD1 covers 8 bases. The CDR3 sequence is CASSLQGAYNSPLHF. The CDR3 DNA is TGTGCCAGCAGCTTGCAGGGGGCTTATAATTCACCCCTCCACTTT.